Following are 18 T cell receptor beta chains from one sample sequenced in a study of blood T cell repertoires in COVID-19. Data came from immunoSEQ multiplex PCR; TCRdb stores just in-frame clones and leaves some out. The sample lists 150,000 to 200,000 clones, around 85% occurring once. Source material: peripheral blood. These receptors were obtained from a human donor in a cohort sampled during active COVID-19.

The CDR3 region is CASRGAVHLTYGYTF. CDR3 coding DNA: TGTGCCAGCAGAGGGGCGGTACACTTGACCTATGGCTACACCTTC. The chain links TRBV28 to TRBJ1-2; D is perhaps TRBD1 (5 bases). The CDR3 has 15 amino acids. The V and J ends lost 6 bases and 4 bases respectively, with 18 bases between them. CDR1 is MDHEN and CDR2 is SYDVKM in the germline V gene.

This chain uses TRBV21-1 with TRBJ2-2; the D segment call TRBD2 is taken from the table without a DNA check. TRBV21-1 is noted as a pseudogene. This CDR3 has 13 residues. The CDR3 loop is CANAGRGYGELFF. CDR3 DNA: TGTGCCAACGCAGGGAGGGGCTACGGGGAGCTGTTTTTT.

The chain joins TRBV3-1 (or the pseudogene TRBV3-2) to TRBJ2-7; TRBD2 matches 7 bases. Germline CDR1 reads LGHDT; CDR2 reads YNNKEL (reference sequence). Trimming took 3 bases from V and 6 from J; bases not matched to a gene: 17. This CDR3 has 17 amino acids. CDR3 DNA sequence: TGTGCCAGCAGCCATACCCCGGACTCCGGGGGGAGGGGCGAGCAGTACTTC. This gives the protein CASSHTPDSGGRGEQYF.

This clone was seen a handful of times. The J gene is TRBJ1-1, the V gene TRBV27; TRBD1 aligns across 7 bases. Germline CDR1 and CDR2: MNHEY and SMNVEV (reference sequence). This CDR3 is 11 amino acids long. The V and J ends lost 8 bases and 12 bases, in that order; junction bases with no gene match: 9. CDR3 sequence reads: CASGQTGKTFF. CDR3 bases: TGTGCCAGCGGCCAGACAGGGAAGACTTTCTTT.

The V call is TRBV4-3, the J call TRBJ1-1, with D hard to call. Trimming shortened V by 1 base and J by 1 base, and 7 bases separated the two germline ends. The CDR3 consists of 14 residues. Per germline, CDR1 LGHNA and CDR2 YSLEER. The chain's CDR3 is CASSQVGGNTEAFF. CDR3 coding DNA: TGCGCCAGCAGCCAAGTGGGAGGGAACACTGAAGCTTTCTTT.

To note about this clone: This specimen includes other DNA sequences encoding the same CDR3. The rearrangement links TRBV9 to TRBJ1-1; a weak D match, TRBD1 (6 bases). V gave up 0 bases and J gave up 1 base, with 7 bases separating them. CDR1 and CDR2 (germline): SGDLS, YYNGEE. This CDR3 is 14 amino acids long. The CDR3 coding sequence is TGTGCCAGCAGCGTAGTAGGGGGGAACACTGAAGCTTTCTTT. This sequence encodes CASSVVGGNTEAFF. The full variable domain, in which reference TRBV9 and TRBJ1-1 provide the parts outside the CDR3, is DSGVTQTPKHLITATGQRVTLRCSPRSGDLSVYWYQQSLDQGLQFLIQYYNGEERAKGNILERFSAQQFPDLHSELNLSSLELGDSALYFCASSVVGGNTEAFFGQGTRLTVV.

V is TRBV7-2 and J is TRBJ2-1; D is possibly TRBD2 (7 bases). With 2 bases removed from V and 9 bases from J, the gap between germline ends came to 20 bases. This CDR3 spans 16 amino acids. Germline-derived CDR1 and CDR2 are SGHTA and FQGNSA. The CDR3 DNA is TGTGCCAGCAGCTTAAATGGTGGGGGGGCCGTTCCTGAGCAGTTCTTC. Protein: CASSLNGGGAVPEQFF.

A few counts support this clone. This chain joins TRBV27 and TRBJ2-1; possibly TRBD1 for D (5 bases). V lost 6 bases to trimming and J lost 14 bases, with 29 bases between them. The CDR3 is 16 amino acids. CDR1 is MNHEY and CDR2 is SMNVEV in the germline V gene (reference sequence). This CDR3 reads CASRLLGASNPRREFF. Here the CDR3 DNA reads TGTGCCAGCAGACTCCTAGGGGCCTCAAACCCGAGAAGAGAGTTCTTC.

The rearrangement links TRBV7-3 to TRBJ2-7, with TRBD1 identical over 7 bases. In germline, CDR1 is SGHTA, CDR2 FQGTGA. The CDR3 runs to 15 residues. The J segment lost 2 bases and the V segment lost 5 bases, leaving 9 bases of the junction unmatched. The CDR3 nucleotides read TGTGCCAGCAGCGAATCCCCCGGGACAGCCTACGAGCAGTACTTC. This codes for CASSESPGTAYEQYF.

The chain is built from TRBV10-3 and TRBJ2-7, with 12 nucleotides matching TRBD2. The length of the CDR3 is 13 residues. The germline V gene encodes CDR1 ENHRY and CDR2 SYGVKD. Trimming took 10 bases from V and 5 from J; bases not matched to a gene: 6. The CDR3 region has the DNA TGTGCCACCTCTAGCGGGAGGGCCGACGAGCAGTACTTC. Translation gives CATSSGRADEQYF.

The rearrangement links TRBV11-3 to TRBJ1-6; D is possibly TRBD1 (6 bases). This CDR3 is built from 17 residues. Germline CDR1 reads SGHNT; CDR2 reads YENEEA. Trimming pared 1 base from V and 7 bases from J, leaving 17 bases between. For the CDR3, the DNA is TGTGCCAGCAGCTTAGGCCCAGGGGTGGATAACAATTCACCCCTCCACTTT. Translating it yields CASSLGPGVDNNSPLHF.

CDR3 sequence (DNA): TGTGCCAGCAGCTTAGGGGGACAGGGATCCCATGAGCAGTTCTTC. As protein: CASSLGGQGSHEQFF. This chain uses TRBV7-6 with TRBJ2-1; TRBD1 agrees at 9 bases. The CDR3 has 15 amino acids. Germline V lookup: CDR1 SGHVS, CDR2 FNYEAQ. V shed 1 base, J shed 8 bases, and the junction held 6 bases outside the gene matches.

The chain joins TRBV12-3 or TRBV12-4 to TRBJ1-1; no reliable D call. V gave up 8 bases and J gave up 1 base, with 8 bases separating them. The CDR3 spans 12 residues. CDR3 DNA sequence: TGTGCCAGCCAAGCAGGGAACACTGAAGCTTTCTTT. Its protein product is CASQAGNTEAFF.

This clone has only one observation. This sequence joins TRBV7-3 and TRBJ1-1, with D perhaps matching TRBD1 (5 bases). Germline assignment: CDR1 SGHTA and CDR2 FQGTGA. CDR3 size: 12 residues. V was clipped by 2 bases and J by 10 bases, with 11 bases between them. CDR3 sequence reads: CASSLGQGVAFF. The DNA of the CDR3 is TGTGCCAGCAGCTTAGGTCAGGGTGTAGCTTTCTTT.

Turning to this clone: This same CDR3 is encoded by further DNA sequences in the sample. The chain employs TRBV5-1 and TRBJ2-7; possible D gene TRBD2, 7 bases. This CDR3 is 17 amino acids long. Germline values: CDR1 SGHRS, CDR2 YFSETQ. The V end lost 0 bases, the J end lost 1 base, and 17 bases lay between the germline ends. CDR3 region: CASSLAGGGSLSYEQYF. In nucleotides, the CDR3 is TGCGCCAGCAGCTTGGCCGGGGGCGGGAGTCTTTCCTACGAGCAGTACTTC.

V and J are TRBV16 and TRBJ2-7; unclear D gene. CDR1 is KGHSY and CDR2 is FQNENV in the germline V gene. V lost 0 bases to trimming and J lost 0 bases, with 12 bases between them. The CDR3 extends over 16 amino acids. This CDR3 reads CASSQSGRPSSYEQYF. The CDR3 region has the DNA TGTGCCAGCAGCCAATCTGGCAGGCCAAGCTCCTACGAGCAGTACTTC.

The rearrangement uses TRBV30 and TRBJ2-6, with D perhaps matching TRBD1 (6 bases). The CDR3 loop spans 22 amino acids. Germline V gene lookup returns CDR1 GTSNPN and CDR2 SVGIG (reference sequence). Trimming took off 4 bases at V and 6 bases at J, with 37 bases between the two ends. CDR3 protein: CAWMDKTGPWPNPFAQANVLTF. The CDR3 DNA sequence: TGTGCCTGGATGGACAAGACAGGTCCTTGGCCAAACCCCTTTGCCCAGGCCAACGTCCTGACTTTC.

Only one count was recorded for this clone. The chain has TRBV6-6 and TRBJ2-7; 7 bases map to TRBD2. J lost 1 base, V lost 0 bases, and 6 bases had no gene match. Germline V gene data show CDR1 as MNHNY and CDR2 as SVGAGI (reference sequence). The CDR3 is 16 residues long. The CDR3 DNA sequence: TGTGCCAGCAGTTACTCGTCGGGAGGAGGGTCCTACGAGCAGTACTTC. Translation: CASSYSSGGGSYEQYF.